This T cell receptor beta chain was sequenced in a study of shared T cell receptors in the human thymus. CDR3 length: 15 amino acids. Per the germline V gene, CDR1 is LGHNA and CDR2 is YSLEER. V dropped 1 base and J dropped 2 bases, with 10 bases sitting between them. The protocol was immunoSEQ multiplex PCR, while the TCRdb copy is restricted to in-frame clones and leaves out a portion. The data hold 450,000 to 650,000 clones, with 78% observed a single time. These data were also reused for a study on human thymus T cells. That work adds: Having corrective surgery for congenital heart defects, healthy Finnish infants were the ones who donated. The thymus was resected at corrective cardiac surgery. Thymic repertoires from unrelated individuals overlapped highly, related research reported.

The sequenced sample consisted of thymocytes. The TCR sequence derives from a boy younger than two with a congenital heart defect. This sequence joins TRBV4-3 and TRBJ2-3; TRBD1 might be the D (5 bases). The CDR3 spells CASSQGVTDTDTQYF. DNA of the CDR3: TGCGCCAGCAGCCAAGGGGTGACAGACACAGATACGCAGTATTTT.